A single sample gave rise to the 26 T cell receptor beta chains below, sequenced in a study of T cell responses to AZD1222 COVID-19 vaccine. The method was immunoSEQ multiplex PCR; TCRdb's version includes in-frame clones alone and lacks a portion of them. The sample has about 100,000 clones, more than 85% seen once. The sequencing used peripheral blood, collected on day 0 of AZD1222 vaccination. The receptor set was obtained from an adult in good health.

The V call is TRBV3-1 (or the pseudogene TRBV3-2), the J call TRBJ1-2, with a tentative D call TRBD1 (6 bases). The CDR3 length is 14 residues. The ends were cut back, 5 bases at V and 2 bases at J, with 12 bases in the middle. Germline lookup yields CDR1 LGHDT and CDR2 YNNKEL (reference sequence). The CDR3 protein is CASSGGGRNYGYTF. CDR3 in DNA: TGTGCCAGCAGCGGCGGGGGGCGCAACTATGGCTACACCTTC.

The chain uses TRBV4-2 and TRBJ2-7; D remains unclear. The CDR3 length is 14 residues. The V end lost 1 base, the J end lost 2 bases, and 9 bases lay between the germline ends. Germline V gene data show CDR1 as LGHNA and CDR2 as YNFKEQ. In DNA, the CDR3 is TGTGCCAGCAGCCAAGGGGGTCCCCCCTACGAGCAGTACTTC. Its translation is CASSQGGPPYEQYF.

The rearrangement joins TRBV5-4 to TRBJ1-1, with D perhaps matching TRBD1 (5 bases). This CDR3 comprises 15 residues. Germline V gene sequence: CDR1 SGHNT, CDR2 YYREEE (reference sequence). The V gene lost 0 bases and the J gene lost 1 base, with 10 bases spanning the gap. The CDR3 DNA follows: TGTGCCAGCAGCTTGGGAGGGGCTCAGAACACTGAAGCTTTCTTT. Its translation is CASSLGGAQNTEAFF.

The chain uses TRBV10-3 and TRBJ2-7, with 8 bases that match TRBD1. CDR3 size: 16 residues. Per germline, CDR1 ENHRY and CDR2 SYGVKD. J lost 1 base, V lost 4 bases, and 9 bases had no gene match. The CDR3 reads CAISGGWTGTSYEQYF. In DNA form, the CDR3 reads TGTGCCATCAGTGGTGGTTGGACAGGGACATCCTACGAGCAGTACTTC.

The chain has TRBV3-1 (or the pseudogene TRBV3-2) and TRBJ2-3; 10 nucleotides line up with TRBD1. V gave up 4 bases and J gave up 2 bases; unmatched junction bases: 6. The CDR3 is 16 amino acids. The germline CDR1 and CDR2 sequences are LGHDT and YNNKEL (reference sequence). The CDR3 spells CASSRKTGGYTDTQYF. The DNA of the CDR3 is TGTGCCAGCAGCCGAAAGACAGGGGGCTACACAGATACGCAGTATTTT.

The chain is built from TRBV5-1 and TRBJ2-1; TRBD1 aligns across 9 bases. The CDR3 runs 16 residues. The V gene's germline CDR1 is SGHRS and CDR2 YFSETQ. J gave up 2 bases and V 4 bases, and 7 bases lay outside the gene matches. The CDR3 reads CASSPGGQGTYNEQFF. The CDR3 DNA sequence: TGCGCCAGCAGCCCGGGGGGACAGGGAACCTACAATGAGCAGTTCTTC.

The rearrangement links TRBV11-2 to TRBJ2-7; D gene unclear. Per germline, CDR1 SGHAT and CDR2 FQNNGV. V dropped 5 bases and J dropped 6 bases, with 14 bases sitting between them. CDR3 length: 13 amino acids. The CDR3 spells CASSPRGSREQYF. The CDR3 DNA follows: TGTGCCAGCAGCCCAAGAGGTTCTCGCGAGCAGTACTTC.

V and J are TRBV4-1 and TRBJ1-5; D gene unclear. Trimming shortened V by 1 base and J by 7 bases, and 5 bases separated the two germline ends. The CDR3 loop spans 12 amino acids. The germline V gene has CDR1 MGHRA and CDR2 YSYEKL. The CDR3 reads CASSQVGQPQHF. CDR3 sequence (DNA): TGCGCCAGCAGCCAAGTAGGCCAGCCCCAGCATTTT.

This rearrangement joins TRBV5-1 to TRBJ1-3; the D gene is possibly TRBD1 (6 bases). Trimming stripped 7 bases from V and 0 bases from J, with 17 bases between. Germline values: CDR1 SGHRS, CDR2 YFSETQ. The CDR3 is 16 residues long. DNA for the CDR3: TGCGCCAGCGCCGGGGGGGCCCCCAGCTCTGGAAACACCATATATTTT. It specifies CASAGGAPSSGNTIYF.

This clone was seen a few times. The chain employs TRBV5-1 and TRBJ2-7; tentatively, D is TRBD2 (6 bases). The CDR3 is 12 amino acids. Germline-derived CDR1 and CDR2 are SGHRS and YFSETQ. V was pared by 3 bases and J by 3 bases, with 7 bases between. DNA of the CDR3: TGCGCCAGCAGCTGGGGGGACTACGAGCAGTACTTC. Its translation: CASSWGDYEQYF.

The rearrangement uses TRBV9 and TRBJ2-7, with 8 positions matching TRBD2. CDR1 and CDR2 (germline): SGDLS, YYNGEE. This CDR3 is built from 17 residues. V trimming: 1 base; J trimming: 2 bases; junction bases outside the gene matches: 11. DNA of the CDR3: TGTGCCAGCAGCGTACGGGCTAGCGGGCCTGAGGCCTACGAGCAGTACTTC. Encoded protein: CASSVRASGPEAYEQYF.

This chain uses TRBV10-1 with TRBJ1-1; a possible D gene is TRBD1 (5 bases). CDR3 length: 14 amino acids. Germline V gene sequence: CDR1 WNHNN, CDR2 SYGVQD (reference sequence). Trimming removed 11 bases from V and 2 bases from J, with 18 bases in between. The CDR3 region has the DNA TGCGCCCCCTCCCCCGACAGACCAAACACTGAAGCTTTCTTT. It encodes CAPSPDRPNTEAFF.

The rearrangement links TRBV29-1 to TRBJ2-1, with 8 nucleotides matching TRBD2. The V and J ends lost 0 bases and 6 bases, in that order; junction bases with no gene match: 7. The germline gives CDR1 SQVTM, CDR2 ANQGSEA. The CDR3 contains 15 residues. CDR3 loop: CSVEDRTGGSNEQFF. The CDR3 bases are TGCAGCGTTGAAGATCGAACGGGAGGGTCCAATGAGCAGTTCTTC.

This clone was seen once. This chain links TRBV27 with TRBJ2-5; D might be TRBD1 (5 bases). Trimming removed 1 base at V and 1 base at J, with 7 bases between. CDR3 size: 14 residues. Germline V gives CDR1 MNHEY, CDR2 SMNVEV (reference sequence). In nucleotides, the CDR3 is TGTGCCAGCAGTTTATGGGGCAGCCAAGAGACCCAGTACTTC. It is translated as CASSLWGSQETQYF.

The gene calls are TRBV3-1 (or the pseudogene TRBV3-2) and TRBJ2-3; no reliable D call. Trimming stripped 4 bases from V and 6 bases from J, with 8 bases between. CDR1 and CDR2 (germline): LGHDT, YNNKEL (reference sequence). This CDR3 region has 12 residues. Here the CDR3 DNA reads TGTGCCAGCAGCCGCCTCGGGGATACGCAGTATTTT. Amino acids: CASSRLGDTQYF.

This chain joins TRBV24-1 and TRBJ1-5; no clear D. CDR3 size: 13 residues. V was clipped by 6 bases and J by 0 bases, with 5 bases between them. Per the germline V gene, CDR1 is KGHDR and CDR2 is SFDVKD. The CDR3: CATSQYSNQPQHF. The CDR3 coding sequence is TGTGCCACCAGTCAATATAGCAATCAGCCCCAGCATTTT.

The rearrangement joins TRBV28 to TRBJ1-2, with TRBD1 matching over 7 bases. Germline V gives CDR1 MDHEN, CDR2 SYDVKM. V was clipped by 4 bases and J by 4 bases; unmatched bases: 6. The length of the CDR3 is 14 residues. In DNA, the CDR3 is TGTGCCAGCAGTTCCTCAGGGGGTATCTATGGCTACACCTTC. Protein sequence: CASSSSGGIYGYTF.

The chain carries TRBV28 and TRBJ1-2, with D possibly being TRBD1 (5 bases). CDR1 MDHEN and CDR2 SYDVKM come from the germline V gene. CDR3 length: 12 amino acids. Deletions cut 10 bases from V and 2 bases from J, with 11 bases between. This chain's CDR3 is CAIGTYNYGYTF. The CDR3 nucleotides read TGTGCCATTGGGACGTACAACTATGGCTACACCTTC.

This chain joins TRBV5-5 and TRBJ2-7; a possible D gene is TRBD1 (6 bases). The CDR3 totals 15 residues. Trimming left V 2 bases short and J 3 bases short, with 15 bases between. The germline V gene encodes CDR1 SGHKS and CDR2 YYEKEE (reference sequence). In DNA, the CDR3 is TGTGCCAGCAGCTTTGTCTCGGACAGCTACTACGAGCAGTACTTC. Amino acids: CASSFVSDSYYEQYF.

The chain couples TRBV6-5 to TRBJ1-2; 10 nucleotides line up with TRBD1. Germline V gene sequence: CDR1 MNHEY, CDR2 SVGAGI. The V gene end was trimmed by 6 bases and the J gene end by 4 bases; junction bases not matched to a gene: 2. The CDR3 loop spans 13 amino acids. CDR3 coding DNA: TGTGCCAGCAGAGGACAGGGGGGCTATGGCTACACCTTC. Protein product: CASRGQGGYGYTF.

The V and J genes are TRBV3-1 (or the pseudogene TRBV3-2) and TRBJ2-3; TRBD2 matches at 13 bases. There are 16 residues in the CDR3. The V gene end was trimmed by 6 bases and the J gene end by 6 bases; junction bases not matched to a gene: 9. Germline V gives CDR1 LGHDT, CDR2 YNNKEL (reference sequence). The DNA for the CDR3 is TGTGCCAGCAGAGAGGAGACTAGCGGGAGGCCCGATACGCAGTATTTT. Translating it yields CASREETSGRPDTQYF.

The chain combines TRBV21-1 with TRBJ2-1; TRBD1 is taken as the D call from the table, unchecked against the DNA. TRBV21-1 is designated a pseudogene. This CDR3 has 17 amino acids. DNA for the CDR3: TGTGCCAGCAGCAAATGGGTACAGGGAGATTCCTACAATGAGCAGTTCTTC. Its protein is CASSKWVQGDSYNEQFF.

The V and J genes are TRBV3-1 (or the pseudogene TRBV3-2) and TRBJ1-1; tentative D call: TRBD1 (5 bases). Germline-derived CDR1 and CDR2 are LGHDT and YNNKEL (reference sequence). Trimming shortened V by 0 bases and J by 3 bases, and 14 bases separated the two germline ends. The CDR3 spans 16 residues. The CDR3 protein is CASSQDRAGKDTEAFF. CDR3 nucleotide sequence: TGTGCCAGCAGCCAAGATCGGGCAGGGAAGGACACTGAAGCTTTCTTT.

The count of this clone is one. The V and J genes are TRBV9 and TRBJ2-7; 12 bases match TRBD2. Germline CDR1 SGDLS, CDR2 YYNGEE. The CDR3 has 15 amino acids. V lost 0 bases and J lost 4; bases outside the gene matches: 2. The CDR3 here is CASSVGLAGEYEQYF. CDR3 coding DNA: TGTGCCAGCAGCGTAGGACTAGCGGGAGAGTACGAGCAGTACTTC.

This rearrangement joins TRBV3-1 (or the pseudogene TRBV3-2) to TRBJ1-4; D unresolved. Germline V gene lookup returns CDR1 LGHDT and CDR2 YNNKEL (reference sequence). Trimming pared 0 bases from V and 4 bases from J, leaving 12 bases between. The CDR3 runs to 16 residues. Here the CDR3 DNA reads TGTGCCAGCAGCCAAGAACTCCGGGCTCTTAATGAAAAACTGTTTTTT. This encodes CASSQELRALNEKLFF.

The chain carries TRBV2 and TRBJ1-1; a weak D match, TRBD1 (5 bases). The germline V gene has CDR1 SNHLY and CDR2 FYNNEI. The CDR3 runs 13 residues. Trimming stripped 5 bases from V and 1 base from J, with 8 bases between. This chain's CDR3 is CASSLDRNTEAFF. The CDR3 DNA reads as TGTGCCAGCAGTCTTGACAGGAACACTGAAGCTTTCTTT.